This TCR beta chain is drawn from a study of blood T cell repertoires in COVID-19. This clone came up once. Clones were sequenced by immunoSEQ multiplex PCR, and TCRdb holds only the in-frame ones, with some missing. This table has 250,000 to 300,000 clones, roughly 87% appearing once. Germline values: CDR1 MDHEN, CDR2 SYDVKM. The CDR3 is 13 residues long. V gave up 5 bases and J gave up 2 bases, with 10 bases separating them. The sample consisted of peripheral blood. This chain joins TRBV28 and TRBJ2-7; tentative D call: TRBD1 (6 bases). The receptor's source is a woman in her 50s who had recovered from COVID-19. Here the CDR3 reads CASSLQGPYEQYF. In nucleotides, the CDR3 is TGTGCCAGCAGTCTCCAGGGGCCCTACGAGCAGTACTTC.